A single sample gave rise to the 19 T cell receptor beta chains below, sequenced in a study of blood T cell repertoires in COVID-19. Here immunoSEQ multiplex PCR was the method, and the copy in TCRdb shows in-frame clones only, minus some. The sample lists approximately 330,000 clones; 88% were seen once. Material for sequencing was peripheral blood. Receptors originate from a woman aged 50 to 65 with active or convalescent COVID-19.

The chain links TRBV27 to TRBJ2-7, with D perhaps TRBD1 (5 bases). V was clipped by 2 bases and J by 7 bases, with 12 bases between them. The CDR3 length is 13 residues. The germline V gene has CDR1 MNHEY and CDR2 SMNVEV (reference sequence). The CDR3 protein is CASSLRLAGEQYF. CDR3 in DNA: TGTGCCAGCAGTTTACGGTTAGCAGGGGAGCAGTACTTC.

This clone was recorded once. The chain has TRBV28 and TRBJ1-2, with 7 bases fitting TRBD1. This CDR3 region has 15 residues. After removal of 5 bases from V and 2 bases from J, the junction contained 8 bases not matched to a gene. The germline V gene has CDR1 MDHEN and CDR2 SYDVKM. CDR3 in amino acids: CASSKAGTANYGYTF. The CDR3 coding sequence is TGTGCCAGCAGTAAAGCCGGGACAGCCAACTATGGCTACACCTTC.

This clone was seen only a few times. The chain employs TRBV18 and TRBJ1-5; no definite D call. V was pared by 6 bases and J by 0 bases, with 6 bases between. Per the germline V gene, CDR1 is KGHSH and CDR2 is LQKENI. This CDR3 spans 13 amino acids. The CDR3 loop is CASSPNSNQPQHF. The CDR3 bases are TGTGCCAGCTCCCCCAATAGCAATCAGCCCCAGCATTTT.

This sequence joins TRBV7-9 and TRBJ1-1, with D perhaps matching TRBD1 (6 bases). V lost 5 bases and J 4 bases, leaving 23 bases between the germline ends. The CDR3 runs to 17 residues. Germline loops: CDR1 SEHNR, CDR2 FQNEAQ (reference sequence). This CDR3 reads CASSLSAGARVGTEAFF. The CDR3 DNA reads TGTGCCAGCAGCCTCTCGGCAGGGGCGCGGGTAGGCACTGAAGCTTTCTTT.

This chain uses TRBV11-3 with TRBJ2-7; no reliable D call. This CDR3 spans 17 amino acids. V was trimmed by 4 bases and J by 3 bases, leaving 22 bases between them. Germline CDR1 is SGHNT and CDR2 is YENEEA. CDR3 protein: CASSSLLRLVPHYEQYF. CDR3 coding DNA: TGTGCCAGCAGCTCGCTTCTCCGGCTAGTTCCACACTACGAGCAGTACTTC. Looking up the rest from reference TRBV11-3 and TRBJ2-7 gives the full variable domain: EAGVVQSPRYKIIEKKQPVAFWCNPISGHNTLYWYLQNLGQGPELLIRYENEEAVDDSQLPKDRFSAERLKGVDSTLKIQPAELGDSAVYLCASSSLLRLVPHYEQYFGPGTRLTVT.

V usage is TRBV7-2 and J usage is TRBJ2-7; 12 bases agree with TRBD2. Germline V gene sequence: CDR1 SGHTA, CDR2 FQGNSA. V was clipped by 3 bases and J by 5 bases; unmatched bases: 5. This CDR3 is 15 amino acids long. The DNA for the CDR3 is TGTGCCAGCAGCTTGCTAGCGGGAGGGCCCCACGAGCAGTACTTC. This translates into CASSLLAGGPHEQYF.

The chain uses TRBV6-2 or TRBV6-3 and TRBJ2-1; TRBD2 matches at 8 bases. The CDR3 spans 14 residues. Germline values: CDR1 MNHEY, CDR2 SVGEGT. The V gene end was trimmed by 2 bases and the J gene end by 7 bases; junction bases not matched to a gene: 4. In DNA form, the CDR3 reads TGTGCCAGCAGTTACGGCGGGGGGACTAATGAGCAGTTCTTC. It encodes CASSYGGGTNEQFF.

The gene calls are TRBV6-2 or TRBV6-3 and TRBJ1-1; D is perhaps TRBD1 (5 bases). CDR1 and CDR2 from the germline V gene are MNHEY and SVGEGT. The CDR3 is made up of 16 amino acids. Trimming cost V 2 bases and J 2 bases, with 15 bases left between them. CDR3 coding DNA: TGTGCCAGCAGTTACAACCCAGGGCAGTCTAACACTGAAGCTTTCTTT. Translation: CASSYNPGQSNTEAFF.

This rearrangement joins TRBV24-1 to TRBJ1-4; D may be TRBD1 (6 bases). V was clipped by 3 bases and J by 0 bases, with 7 bases between them. CDR1 KGHDR and CDR2 SFDVKD come from the germline V gene. This CDR3 is 15 amino acids long. In nucleotides, the CDR3 is TGTGCCACCAGTGATGGGACACCAACTAATGAAAAACTGTTTTTT. Protein: CATSDGTPTNEKLFF.

This chain connects TRBV4-3 to TRBJ2-1; weak D call: TRBD1 (6 bases). Trimming took 4 bases from V and 4 from J, leaving 8 bases between them. CDR1 and CDR2 (germline): LGHNA, YSLEER. The CDR3 has 13 amino acids. CDR3 sequence: CASSPDRYNEQFF. For the CDR3, the DNA is TGCGCCAGCAGCCCGGACAGATACAATGAGCAGTTCTTC.

This chain uses TRBV4-1 with TRBJ1-6, with TRBD1 as a possible D gene (6 bases). There are 17 residues in the CDR3. The V gene lost 0 bases and the J gene lost 5 bases, with 14 bases spanning the gap. The germline V gene encodes CDR1 MGHRA and CDR2 YSYEKL. CDR3 DNA: TGCGCCAGCAGCCAAGAATTAAGCACAGGGAATAATTCACCCCTCCACTTT. This encodes CASSQELSTGNNSPLHF.

The chain employs TRBV12-3 or TRBV12-4 and TRBJ2-7; maybe TRBD1 (6 bases). The CDR3 loop spans 13 amino acids. Between the trimmed V and J ends, which lost 5 bases and 3 bases, there was a span of 11 bases. CDR3 sequence reads: CASSLTRGYEQYF. CDR3 sequence (DNA): TGTGCCAGCAGTCTCACCAGGGGCTACGAGCAGTACTTC.

The chain joins TRBV27 to TRBJ1-2, with 9 bases aligning to TRBD1. Looked up from germline, CDR1 is MNHEY and CDR2 is SMNVEV (reference sequence). V trimming: 5 bases; J trimming: 3 bases; junction bases outside the gene matches: 7. The CDR3 totals 15 residues. The CDR3 DNA is TGTGCCAGCAGTCCGGGGACAGGGTTATACTATGGCTACACCTTC. It encodes CASSPGTGLYYGYTF.

This clone was observed once. The V call is TRBV6-6, the J call TRBJ2-5, with 8 bases identical to TRBD2. CDR3 length equals 15 residues. The germline V gene has CDR1 MNHNY and CDR2 SVGAGI (reference sequence). Losses at the gene ends were 4 bases for V and 4 bases for J; bases not matched to a gene: 8. The CDR3 DNA follows: TGTGCCAGCAGTTCCGTAGCGGGGAGAGGAGAGACCCAGTACTTC. It codes for CASSSVAGRGETQYF.

The gene calls are TRBV19 and TRBJ1-1; D uncertain. Trimming shortened V by 8 bases and J by 1 base, and 14 bases separated the two germline ends. The CDR3 totals 14 residues. The germline V gene encodes CDR1 LNHDA and CDR2 SQIVND (reference sequence). The CDR3 reads CASSSQPTNTEAFF. The CDR3 bases are TGTGCCAGTTCCTCCCAACCTACGAACACTGAAGCTTTCTTT.

This clone was seen just once. The chain uses TRBV10-3 and TRBJ2-2; unclear D gene. Trimming removed 7 bases from V and 0 bases from J, with 6 bases in between. Per germline, CDR1 ENHRY and CDR2 SYGVKD. The CDR3 extends over 13 amino acids. CDR3 protein: CAIKSANTGELFF. The DNA of the CDR3 is TGTGCCATCAAATCCGCGAACACCGGGGAGCTGTTTTTT.

The rearrangement links TRBV11-2 to TRBJ2-5; 7 bases agree with TRBD2. Looked up from germline, CDR1 is SGHAT and CDR2 is FQNNGV. V was clipped by 5 bases and J by 2 bases; unmatched bases: 5. The CDR3 contains 14 residues. The CDR3 loop is CASSPGLRQETQYF. DNA of the CDR3: TGTGCCAGCAGCCCGGGACTACGACAAGAGACCCAGTACTTC.

Ten or more counts support this clone. The chain joins TRBV6-2 or TRBV6-3 to TRBJ1-1, with a weak D call TRBD1 (5 bases). V was pared by 6 bases and J by 3 bases, with 11 bases between. Germline CDR1 reads MNHEY; CDR2 reads SVGEGT. The CDR3 is made up of 13 amino acids. The CDR3 DNA reads as TGTGCCAGCAGCCTGGAGGGGCACACTGAAGCTTTCTTT. This gives the protein CASSLEGHTEAFF.

The chain couples TRBV24-1 to TRBJ1-6; 8 bases line up with TRBD1. CDR1 KGHDR and CDR2 SFDVKD come from the germline V gene. After removal of 0 bases from V and 5 bases from J, the junction contained 8 bases not matched to a gene. This CDR3 spans 18 amino acids. The CDR3 DNA reads as TGTGCCACCAGTGATTTGTCCCGGACAGGGAAACATAATTCACCCCTCCACTTT. Residues: CATSDLSRTGKHNSPLHF.